Here is one T cell receptor (beta chain) with its context. Its antigen remains unknown. The CDR3 is 15 residues long. V dropped 1 base and J dropped 4; count of bases not matched to a gene: 5. Germline lookup yields CDR1 SGHNT and CDR2 YYREEE (reference sequence). The library tagged individual cDNA molecules with unique molecular identifiers. TCRdb reprocessed the RACE reads via MiXCR and lists one record per CDR3 protein. The sample lists 180,000 or so distinct CDR3 sequences, roughly 15% occurring once. Specified time point: patch test 1, 2 weeks after DPC sensitization. The treatment is: therapeutic diphenylcyclopropenone sensitization with weekly scalp DPC. Total RNA was extracted from unfractionated whole blood. The sample is drawn from a study of human T cells and chemical hapten exposure. Findings and caveats of the study: TCRs exceeding 1 in 1000 frequency stayed unchanged with DPC sensitization. The immune response of these alopecia patients might not match healthy individuals'.

The TCR originated in a woman aged 25 to 39 with alopecia areata. Some clones in this sample may be carry-over from other donors' samples. The specimen was whole blood, collected in connection with sensitization to the hapten diphenylcyclopropenone (DPC). The chain joins TRBV5-4 to TRBJ2-3; 8 bases are a match to TRBD2. The CDR3 region has the DNA TGTGCCAGCAGCTTGAAGCGGGAGAGGGCAGATACGCAGTATTTT. Its translation is CASSLKRERADTQYF.